This paragraph covers one T cell receptor beta chain sequence. Its cognate antigen has yet to be identified. Nothing much larger sits one base from this clone, and base qualities are not available. The reads were generated on an Illumina HiSeq 1500. TCRdb passed the public sequencing reads through fastp at Q25 and MiXCR, retaining productive beta sequences. Rows with a matching CDR3 protein are joined into one entry that keeps the most common DNA and genes. This sample has some 350,000 distinct CDR3 sequences in its table, and under 35% of those were observed once. The ten most abundant clones make up roughly 20% of the sample. What the treatment or condition label conveys for this sample: in vitro stimulation with specific CMV peptide epitopes to enrich CMV-specific T cells. This specimen belongs to a study of T cell repertoires in cytomegalovirus infection (dated by TCRdb to the late 2010s). For the study in its entirety: Alongside well-studied HLA-B-restricted epitopes, the peptide stimulations were aimed at recently identified HLA-C-restricted CMV epitopes, whose presentation resists viral immunomodulation. Donor HLA type was relevant to the analysis, because carriage of CMV infection together with the matching HLA type was indicated by public TCR beta signatures. The paper as a whole reports these results and caveats: The ex vivo response was dominated by HLA-C-restricted CMV-specific TCR beta clonotypes, and the single most frequent clonotype in two of eight donors was supplied by these HLA-C-restricted clonotypes. In both this cohort and an independent approximately 350-donor cohort, the cumulative frequency of public TCR beta family members distinguished carriers of CMV infection plus the relevant HLA type.

CDR1 is given as MDHEN and CDR2 as SYDVKM, both from the germline V gene. The junction shows trimming of 7 bases on V and 0 bases on J, plus 13 bases between the germline ends. Reading from cysteine to phenylalanine, the CDR3 counts 15 amino acids. Only CDR3 DNA is held: 45 bases, read in frame from base 1. This TCR came from a human donor in good health (CMV status not recorded). Some clones in this sample may be carry-over from other donors' samples. Sample: cultured PBMCs, taken from culture after CMV antigen stimulation. Recombination connected TRBV28 to TRBJ2-1, with TRBD1 tentatively as D gene (6 bases match). The CDR3 amino acid sequence is: CASTDQGISYNEQFF. The DNA sequence is TGTGCCAGCACCGATCAGGGGATCTCCTACAATGAGCAGTTCTTC.